Below, 26 T cell receptor beta chains from the same sample are listed, as sequenced in a study of blood T cell repertoires in COVID-19. Here immunoSEQ multiplex PCR was the method, and the copy in TCRdb shows in-frame clones only, minus some. The table has 200,000 to 300,000 clones, 75% to 90% seen once. Source material: peripheral blood. Receptors were obtained from a woman under 40 who had recovered from COVID-19.

This chain links TRBV14 with TRBJ2-5; 9 bases map to TRBD2. With V trimmed by 0 bases and J by 2 bases, 7 bases remained unmatched. The CDR3 contains 17 residues. Per the germline V gene, CDR1 is SGHDN and CDR2 is FVKESK. CDR3 protein: CASSQDWVLAGQETQYF. The DNA of the CDR3 is TGTGCCAGCAGCCAAGATTGGGTGCTAGCGGGACAAGAGACCCAGTACTTC.

The V and J genes are TRBV3-1 (or the pseudogene TRBV3-2) and TRBJ2-5; 16 bases fit TRBD2. The V gene's germline CDR1 is LGHDT and CDR2 YNNKEL (reference sequence). V lost 4 bases to trimming and J lost 4 bases; unmatched junction nucleotides: 9. This CDR3 region has 18 residues. This CDR3 is CASSPGTSGGGLGETQYF. CDR3 DNA sequence: TGTGCCAGCAGCCCAGGGACTAGCGGGGGGGGATTGGGAGAGACCCAGTACTTC.

To note about this clone: The sample holds other DNA sequences that translate to the same CDR3. The rearrangement joins TRBV12-3 or TRBV12-4 to TRBJ1-5; D may be TRBD1 (6 bases). V was pared by 2 bases and J by 4 bases, with 6 bases between. This CDR3 contains 13 residues. CDR3 sequence: CASSLRGNQPQHF. The CDR3 nucleotides are TGTGCCAGCAGTTTAAGGGGGAATCAGCCCCAGCATTTT.

Here the CDR3 reads CASSLATVPNTEAFF. The DNA for the CDR3 is TGCGCCAGCAGCTTGGCTACGGTCCCGAACACTGAAGCTTTCTTT. This sequence joins TRBV5-1 and TRBJ1-1, with D unclear. The CDR3 extends over 15 amino acids. With 0 bases removed from V and 1 base from J, the gap between germline ends came to 10 bases. Germline CDR1 is SGHRS and CDR2 is YFSETQ.

This clone was counted once. The chain employs TRBV7-9 and TRBJ1-1; tentatively, D is TRBD1 (6 bases). Germline CDR1 SEHNR, CDR2 FQNEAQ (reference sequence). The CDR3 totals 13 residues. The V gene lost 2 bases and the J gene lost 7 bases, with 11 bases spanning the gap. CDR3: CASSLRGGYEAFF. The CDR3 DNA is TGTGCCAGCAGCTTAAGGGGGGGATATGAAGCTTTCTTT.

The chain joins TRBV30 to TRBJ1-2, with D possibly matching TRBD1 (6 bases). V was cut by 0 bases and J by 4 bases, with 9 bases left in between. The CDR3 spans 13 residues. Germline V gives CDR1 GTSNPN, CDR2 SVGIG (reference sequence). The CDR3 is CAWSVGGGYGYTF. CDR3 DNA sequence: TGTGCCTGGAGTGTAGGGGGGGGCTATGGCTACACCTTC.

This clone has a single count. The genes are TRBV7-2 and TRBJ2-1, with TRBD2 matching 11 bases. Germline lookup yields CDR1 SGHTA and CDR2 FQGNSA. V gave up 2 bases and J gave up 2 bases; unmatched junction bases: 8. This CDR3 comprises 18 residues. The CDR3 reads CASSLLGRLAGPYNEQFF. The CDR3 DNA follows: TGTGCCAGCAGCTTATTAGGTAGACTAGCGGGGCCCTACAATGAGCAGTTCTTC.

The J gene is TRBJ2-7, the V gene TRBV5-1; tentatively, D is TRBD2 (5 bases). Germline V gene data show CDR1 as SGHRS and CDR2 as YFSETQ. The CDR3 extends over 17 amino acids. V gave up 1 base and J gave up 7 bases, with 24 bases separating them. CDR3 in DNA: TGCGCCAGCAGCTTGTCCACGATTGGGCGGCGGGCGGAAGAGCAGTACTTC. It is translated as CASSLSTIGRRAEEQYF.

V is TRBV7-3 and J is TRBJ2-1; 9 bases are shared with TRBD2. The CDR3 runs to 15 residues. Germline CDR1 reads SGHTA; CDR2 reads FQGTGA. J lost 6 bases, V lost 3 bases, and 6 bases had no gene match. The CDR3 region is CASSLSGGTFNEQFF. DNA for the CDR3: TGTGCCAGCAGCTTGAGCGGGGGGACGTTCAATGAGCAGTTCTTC.

This clone appeared a single time. Here the CDR3 DNA reads TGTGCCACCCAGCCGGGACAGGGGAACACTGAAGCTTTCTTT. Its translation is CATQPGQGNTEAFF. The gene calls are TRBV24-1 and TRBJ1-1, with 9 positions matching TRBD1. Germline CDR1 is KGHDR and CDR2 is SFDVKD. This CDR3 is built from 14 residues. V dropped 9 bases and J dropped 1; count of bases not matched to a gene: 5.

The chain uses TRBV6-1 and TRBJ1-2, with TRBD1 as a possible D gene (6 bases). V lost 3 bases to trimming and J lost 2 bases, with 16 bases between them. CDR1 is MNHNS, CDR2 SASEGT, per germline. The CDR3 is made up of 16 amino acids. The CDR3 reads CASSERTPRGNYGYTF. Here the CDR3 DNA reads TGTGCCAGCAGTGAGCGTACCCCCAGGGGAAACTATGGCTACACCTTC.

The chain recombines TRBV4-2 with TRBJ2-1; weak D call: TRBD2 (7 bases). V gave up 0 bases and J gave up 7 bases, with 25 bases separating them. CDR1 is LGHNA, CDR2 YNFKEQ, per germline. CDR3 length equals 19 residues. The CDR3 loop is CASSQDKLLRGGYVNEQFF. The CDR3 DNA sequence: TGTGCCAGCAGCCAAGATAAATTGTTGAGGGGGGGCTATGTAAATGAGCAGTTCTTC.

This sequence joins TRBV5-1 and TRBJ1-4; TRBD1 is a possible D gene (5 bases). V was clipped by 0 bases and J by 8 bases, with 11 bases between them. This CDR3 is 14 amino acids long. Germline CDR1 SGHRS, CDR2 YFSETQ. The CDR3 loop is CASSLGQGWEKLFF. The CDR3 DNA is TGCGCCAGCAGCTTGGGTCAGGGTTGGGAAAAACTGTTTTTT.

J is TRBJ2-2 and V is TRBV19, with no clear D. Per germline, CDR1 LNHDA and CDR2 SQIVND (reference sequence). The CDR3 runs 15 residues. Trimming shortened V by 8 bases and J by 0 bases, and 13 bases separated the two germline ends. The CDR3: CASRKATPNTGELFF. CDR3 DNA: TGTGCCAGTCGTAAAGCTACCCCGAACACCGGGGAGCTGTTTTTT.

V is TRBV6-2 or TRBV6-3 and J is TRBJ2-3; unclear D gene. Germline values: CDR1 MNHEY, CDR2 SVGEGT. This CDR3 is built from 15 residues. Between the trimmed V and J ends, which lost 5 bases and 2 bases, there was a span of 14 bases. CDR3: CASSPPLVATDTQYF. CDR3 sequence (DNA): TGTGCCAGCAGTCCCCCTCTGGTAGCCACAGATACGCAGTATTTT.

The gene calls are TRBV28 and TRBJ2-3, with D maybe TRBD2 (6 bases). Trimming took off 6 bases at V and 8 bases at J, with 18 bases between the two ends. The CDR3 sequence is 14 residues long. From germline, CDR1 is MDHEN and CDR2 SYDVKM. CDR3 residues: CASSPHGGVVTQYF. The CDR3, as DNA: TGTGCCAGCAGCCCACACGGCGGGGTCGTTACGCAGTATTTT.

This rearrangement joins TRBV6-2 or TRBV6-3 to TRBJ2-5; the match to TRBD2 covers 13 bases. CDR3 size: 16 residues. Germline trimming cut 5 bases from V and 5 bases from J; bases unmatched to any gene: 8. Per germline, CDR1 MNHEY and CDR2 SVGEGT. As DNA, the CDR3 is TGTGCCAGCAGTGATCCGGGACTAGCGGGGTACGAGACCCAGTACTTC. It specifies CASSDPGLAGYETQYF.

The chain has TRBV10-2 and TRBJ1-5; 9 positions agree with TRBD1. CDR3 length: 15 amino acids. Germline V lookup: CDR1 WSHSY, CDR2 SAAADI. Trimming removed 2 bases from V and 7 bases from J; junction bases left unmatched: 6. The CDR3 DNA follows: TGCGCCAGCAGTGAGGACGGGACAGGGAACCAGCCCCAGCATTTT. It is translated as CASSEDGTGNQPQHF.

The chain joins TRBV2 to TRBJ1-2; D possibly corresponds to TRBD1 (5 bases). V shed 11 bases and J shed 2 bases, with 15 bases lying between them. CDR3 size: 13 residues. Per the germline V gene, CDR1 is SNHLY and CDR2 is FYNNEI. The CDR3 coding sequence is TGTGCCGGAGGGGCCCGGGGCAACTATGGCTACACCTTC. This translates into CAGGARGNYGYTF.

V is TRBV29-1 and J is TRBJ1-2; D remains ambiguous. The V and J ends lost 2 bases and 4 bases respectively, with 11 bases between them. This CDR3 is built from 13 residues. Germline CDR1 reads SQVTM; CDR2 reads ANQGSEA. CDR3 sequence: CSVEHGNGYGYTF. The CDR3 nucleotides read TGCAGCGTTGAACACGGGAATGGCTATGGCTACACCTTC.

The chain recombines TRBV28 with TRBJ1-3; D might be TRBD1 (5 bases). Germline V gives CDR1 MDHEN, CDR2 SYDVKM. Trimming left V 4 bases short and J 0 bases short, with 10 bases between. The CDR3 runs 15 residues. CDR3 residues: CASSSQVSSGNTIYF. In nucleotides, the CDR3 is TGTGCCAGCAGTTCACAGGTTTCCTCTGGAAACACCATATATTTT.

To note about this clone: Distinct nucleotide sequences in the sample also encode this CDR3. V gene TRBV11-2 combines with J gene TRBJ2-1; 13 nucleotides match TRBD2. CDR3 length equals 16 residues. J was trimmed by 9 bases and V by 1 base; bases with no gene match: 6. Germline loops: CDR1 SGHAT, CDR2 FQNNGV. The CDR3 DNA follows: TGTGCCAGCAGCTTAGGACTAGCGGGGGGCCGGGGTGAGCAGTTCTTC. Translation gives CASSLGLAGGRGEQFF.

The chain employs TRBV7-2 and TRBJ2-5, with 7 bases fitting TRBD2. In germline, CDR1 is SGHTA, CDR2 FQGNSA. Germline trimming cut 6 bases from V and 0 bases from J; bases unmatched to any gene: 4. The CDR3 has 14 residues. The CDR3 DNA reads TGTGCCAGCAGTCCCGGGACTAACCAAGAGACCCAGTACTTC. Translated: CASSPGTNQETQYF.

The chain is built from TRBV5-4 and TRBJ2-7; TRBD2 is a possible D gene (6 bases). The V and J ends lost 4 bases and 3 bases respectively, with 17 bases between them. The length of the CDR3 is 15 residues. The V gene's germline CDR1 is SGHNT and CDR2 YYREEE (reference sequence). The CDR3, as DNA: TGTGCCAGCAGCGAGAAGGGGACTTCGGGCTACGAGCAGTACTTC. This codes for CASSEKGTSGYEQYF. The full variable domain, its missing parts supplied by reference TRBV5-4 and TRBJ2-7, is ETGVTQSPTHLIKTRGQQVTLRCSSQSGHNTVSWYQQALGQGPQFIFQYYREEENGRGNFPPRFSGLQFPNYSSELNVNALELDDSALYLCASSEKGTSGYEQYFGPGTRLTVT.

This clone was detected a few times. The V call is TRBV2, the J call TRBJ1-1; D gene uncertain. The germline V gene encodes CDR1 SNHLY and CDR2 FYNNEI. Trimming stripped 6 bases from V and 1 base from J, with 9 bases between. The CDR3 spans 13 residues. For the CDR3, the DNA is TGTGCCAGCAGAAGCGAGAGGAACACTGAAGCTTTCTTT. Translated: CASRSERNTEAFF.

The CDR3 DNA sequence: TGTGCCAGCAGTGAAGCCCCGAGCTCCTACAATGAGCAGTTCTTC. Protein product: CASSEAPSSYNEQFF. This chain uses TRBV2 with TRBJ2-1; D is uncertain. This CDR3 has 15 amino acids. The germline CDR1 and CDR2 sequences are SNHLY and FYNNEI. Trimming pared 0 bases from V and 0 bases from J, leaving 6 bases between.